These T cell receptor beta chains were read from a single sample in a study of T-cell memory formation after mild COVID-19. TCRdb analysed the 5' RACE reads with MiXCR anew, one entry per CDR3 protein. Of approximately 240,000 distinct CDR3 sequences in the sample, about 15% were seen once. Material for sequencing was PBMCs or a T cell subset sorted from them (not recorded which). The receptors derive from a man aged 18 to 30 who had mild COVID-19 (a few samples of this study predate the infection). Cell type and time point are not known. Both conserved end residues are trimmed from each CDR3.

j_call: TRBJ2-3; v_call: TRBV6-6; cdr3_aa: ASSDSSGGHTDTQY
j_call: TRBJ2-3; v_call: TRBV7-9; cdr3_aa: ASSQGGDDTQY
j_call: TRBJ2-3; v_call: TRBV18; cdr3_aa: ASSPKRRDTQY
j_call: TRBJ1-5; v_call: TRBV7-2; cdr3_aa: ASSSTDGINQPQH
j_call: TRBJ2-2; v_call: TRBV2; cdr3_aa: ASSYLDYGELF
j_call: TRBJ1-2; v_call: TRBV29-1; cdr3_aa: SVERYRAKQTYGYT
j_call: TRBJ1-4; v_call: TRBV3-1; cdr3_aa: ASSQGGTGGEKLF
j_call: TRBJ2-5; v_call: TRBV12-3/TRBV12-4; cdr3_aa: ASKWGSHGTQY
j_call: TRBJ2-2; v_call: TRBV7-2; cdr3_aa: ASSVGGVANTGELF
j_call: TRBJ2-1; v_call: TRBV7-9; cdr3_aa: ASSLGLSNEQF
j_call: TRBJ2-1; v_call: TRBV7-9; cdr3_aa: ASSQMSSYNEQF
j_call: TRBJ2-5; v_call: TRBV7-9; cdr3_aa: ASSNRVGKETQY
j_call: TRBJ1-2; v_call: TRBV19; cdr3_aa: ASSIPLAGRDYGYT
j_call: TRBJ1-1; v_call: TRBV29-1; cdr3_aa: SVENPGGRRTEAF
j_call: TRBJ1-2; v_call: TRBV28; cdr3_aa: ASSLQLGHGYGYT
j_call: TRBJ2-2; v_call: TRBV11-2; cdr3_aa: ASSPTTATGELF
j_call: TRBJ2-1; v_call: TRBV5-1; cdr3_aa: ASRYSGESYNEQF
j_call: TRBJ2-7; v_call: TRBV5-1; cdr3_aa: ASSLGSSDYEQY
j_call: TRBJ1-4; v_call: TRBV18; cdr3_aa: ASSPARDRFNGKLF
j_call: TRBJ1-1; v_call: TRBV9; cdr3_aa: ASSKGGGPEAF
j_call: TRBJ1-1; v_call: TRBV9; cdr3_aa: ASSVSATGLGNEAF
j_call: TRBJ2-1; v_call: TRBV2; cdr3_aa: ASSERLTPQF
j_call: TRBJ2-3; v_call: TRBV7-3; cdr3_aa: ASSLRGRDDTQY
j_call: TRBJ1-2; v_call: TRBV20-1; cdr3_aa: SARDREPYGYT
j_call: TRBJ2-7; v_call: TRBV11-3; cdr3_aa: ASSLSGGDYEQY
j_call: TRBJ2-3; v_call: TRBV7-9; cdr3_aa: ASTPPLGNTDTQY
j_call: TRBJ1-2; v_call: TRBV12-3/TRBV12-4; cdr3_aa: ASSLGPTLGYT
j_call: TRBJ1-6; v_call: TRBV27; cdr3_aa: ASSDPGGRDSPLH
j_call: TRBJ2-5; v_call: TRBV7-3; cdr3_aa: ASSPPLRGQTQY
j_call: TRBJ1-5; v_call: TRBV7-2; cdr3_aa: ASSSLGLQPQH
j_call: TRBJ2-5; v_call: TRBV5-1; cdr3_aa: ASSLAAGAGETQY
j_call: TRBJ1-2; v_call: TRBV4-1; cdr3_aa: ASSQGFPLGTNYGYT
j_call: TRBJ1-1; v_call: TRBV20-1; cdr3_aa: SARPAGTDEAF
j_call: TRBJ1-6; v_call: TRBV25-1; cdr3_aa: ASSPDGNSPLH
j_call: TRBJ1-4; v_call: TRBV4-3; cdr3_aa: ASSHLDEKLF
j_call: TRBJ1-5; v_call: TRBV7-2; cdr3_aa: ASSLAGGEYQPQH
j_call: TRBJ2-5; v_call: TRBV5-1; cdr3_aa: ASSLVTGVQETQY
j_call: TRBJ2-5; v_call: TRBV10-3; cdr3_aa: AISGAQETQY
j_call: TRBJ1-6; v_call: TRBV4-2; cdr3_aa: ASSQRQGAPLH
j_call: TRBJ2-3; v_call: TRBV5-1; cdr3_aa: ASSSFLAGSTDTQY
j_call: TRBJ1-1; v_call: TRBV6-1; cdr3_aa: ASSEQEGTEAF
j_call: TRBJ1-5; v_call: TRBV2; cdr3_aa: ASSVWGHQPQH
j_call: TRBJ1-4; v_call: TRBV6-5; cdr3_aa: ASSQGEKLF
j_call: TRBJ2-2; v_call: TRBV5-1; cdr3_aa: ASSQNEANTGELF
j_call: TRBJ2-2; v_call: TRBV5-1; cdr3_aa: ASSLRGARTGELF
j_call: TRBJ2-5; v_call: TRBV7-2; cdr3_aa: ASSLSSPGVQETQY
j_call: TRBJ2-3; v_call: TRBV28; cdr3_aa: ASSPPGLAIDTQY
j_call: TRBJ1-1; v_call: TRBV7-9; cdr3_aa: SSSRLTGDEAF
j_call: TRBJ1-3; v_call: TRBV10-3; cdr3_aa: AISDPPAGGNTIY
j_call: TRBJ2-7; v_call: TRBV6-5; cdr3_aa: ASRGLAGTYEQY
j_call: TRBJ2-1; v_call: TRBV12-3/TRBV12-4; cdr3_aa: ASSRRTNFFDEQF
j_call: TRBJ1-2; v_call: TRBV20-1; cdr3_aa: SARSGGDGYT
j_call: TRBJ2-5; v_call: TRBV21-1; cdr3_aa: ASSNCVAETIETQY
j_call: TRBJ2-5; v_call: TRBV10-3; cdr3_aa: AISERAETGRETQY
j_call: TRBJ2-5; v_call: TRBV6-2/TRBV6-3; cdr3_aa: ASSSDSFYQETQY
j_call: TRBJ2-5; v_call: TRBV20-1; cdr3_aa: SASQRGGEETQY